Below, 30 T cell receptor beta chains from the same sample are listed, as sequenced in a study of shared clonotypes between healthy human individuals. Using immunoSEQ multiplex PCR, the repertoire was profiled, and TCRdb retains in-frame clones only, with some absent. This repertoire shows about 2.3 million clones, roughly 93% found once; its top ten account for about 0.37%. The specimen sequenced was naive CD4+ T cells from PBMCs. Subset of the sample: CD45RA+ positively selected. The receptors come from a man between 18 and 29 years old in good health. Some clones in this sample may be carry-over from other donors' samples.

This chain links TRBV4-1 with TRBJ1-2; D is undetermined. Germline-derived CDR1 and CDR2 are MGHRA and YSYEKL. The CDR3 extends over 15 amino acids. Trimming stripped 0 bases from V and 3 bases from J, with 11 bases between. The CDR3 nucleotides are TGCGCCAGCAGCCAAGATTTGGGGTCCTACTATGGCTACACCTTC. Protein sequence: CASSQDLGSYYGYTF.

The chain employs TRBV9 and TRBJ2-1; 8 bases are a match to TRBD2. The CDR3 is 15 residues long. Losses at the gene ends were 4 bases for V and 0 bases for J; bases not matched to a gene: 3. The germline CDR1 and CDR2 sequences are SGDLS and YYNGEE. This CDR3 is CASSFGGDSYNEQFF. In DNA, the CDR3 is TGTGCCAGCAGCTTCGGGGGGGACTCCTACAATGAGCAGTTCTTC. Full variable domain (rest looked up from reference TRBV9 and TRBJ2-1): DSGVTQTPKHLITATGQRVTLRCSPRSGDLSVYWYQQSLDQGLQFLIQYYNGEERAKGNILERFSAQQFPDLHSELNLSSLELGDSALYFCASSFGGDSYNEQFFGPGTRLTVL.

This chain connects TRBV7-9 to TRBJ2-2; no clear D gene. The ends were cut back, 8 bases at V and 4 bases at J, with 11 bases in the middle. CDR1 is SEHNR, CDR2 FQNEAQ, per germline (reference sequence). CDR3 length: 13 amino acids. In DNA form, the CDR3 reads TGTGCCAGCCAACCCCCCGCCACCGGGGAGCTGTTTTTT. The encoded protein is CASQPPATGELFF.

The gene calls are TRBV27 and TRBJ2-1, with TRBD2 as a possible D gene (5 bases). The CDR3 covers 12 residues. The V gene's germline CDR1 is MNHEY and CDR2 SMNVEV (reference sequence). V lost 8 bases to trimming and J lost 3 bases, with 8 bases between them. The CDR3 DNA is TGTGCCAGCCGCCGGGACTACAATGAGCAGTTCTTC. This gives the protein CASRRDYNEQFF.

Written as DNA, the CDR3 is TGTGCCAGCAGCGTAGAAGGAAGGGGTAATATAGGCTATGGCTACACCTTC. Amino acid sequence: CASSVEGRGNIGYGYTF. The V and J genes are TRBV9 and TRBJ1-2; maybe TRBD1 (5 bases). The CDR3 is made up of 17 amino acids. The V end lost 0 bases, the J end lost 4 bases, and 19 bases lay between the germline ends. The V gene's germline CDR1 is SGDLS and CDR2 YYNGEE.

CDR3 nucleotides: TGTGCCAGCAGCCCTATTGGAGTAGCGGGAAAATACGAGCAGTACTTC. Amino acid sequence: CASSPIGVAGKYEQYF. The J gene is TRBJ2-7, the V gene TRBV5-6; the match to TRBD2 covers 8 bases. CDR1 is SGHDT, CDR2 YYEEEE, per germline. The J segment lost 4 bases and the V segment lost 4 bases, leaving 13 bases of the junction unmatched. CDR3 length equals 16 residues.

With respect to this clone: Other DNA sequences in the same sample also yield this CDR3. This chain connects TRBV27 to TRBJ2-3; D is perhaps TRBD2 (5 bases). V lost 2 bases and J lost 1, with 7 bases in between. The CDR3 totals 14 residues. Germline values: CDR1 MNHEY, CDR2 SMNVEV (reference sequence). The CDR3 region has the DNA TGTGCCAGCAGTTTAGGGCGGGGCACAGATACGCAGTATTTT. This translates into CASSLGRGTDTQYF.

The chain recombines TRBV5-1 with TRBJ1-3, with a tentative D call TRBD1 (5 bases). Trimming took 4 bases from V and 2 from J, leaving 13 bases between them. Germline V CDR1 and CDR2: SGHRS, YFSETQ. This CDR3 region has 15 residues. The CDR3 coding sequence is TGCGCCAGCAGCACACAGGCTACCACTGGAAACACCATATATTTT. Translated, it gives CASSTQATTGNTIYF.

This chain connects TRBV27 to TRBJ2-7; a possible D gene is TRBD1 (6 bases). CDR3 size: 14 residues. CDR1 MNHEY and CDR2 SMNVEV come from the germline V gene (reference sequence). Trimming left V 5 bases short and J 1 base short, with 12 bases between. CDR3 residues: CASSRTVPSYEQYF. CDR3 nucleotide sequence: TGTGCCAGCAGTCGGACAGTGCCATCCTACGAGCAGTACTTC.

This clone was counted once. This chain links TRBV28 with TRBJ1-2; 7 bases align to TRBD1. Germline assignment: CDR1 MDHEN and CDR2 SYDVKM. The CDR3 runs 15 residues. Trimming removed 6 bases from V and 5 bases from J; junction bases left unmatched: 12. CDR3 amino acids: CASRRPGQRIYGYTF. The CDR3 DNA is TGTGCCAGCAGGCGACCGGGACAGAGAATTTATGGCTACACCTTC.

A note on this clone: Other DNA sequences in the same sample also yield this CDR3. V usage is TRBV18 and J usage is TRBJ1-5, with D unresolved. The germline gives CDR1 KGHSH, CDR2 LQKENI. CDR3 length equals 14 residues. The V end lost 2 bases, the J end lost 3 bases, and 8 bases lay between the germline ends. The CDR3: CASSPAFSNQPQHF. In DNA, the CDR3 is TGTGCCAGCTCACCAGCGTTCTCCAATCAGCCCCAGCATTTT. Full variable domain (rest looked up from reference TRBV18 and TRBJ1-5): NAGVMQNPRHLVRRRGQEARLRCSPMKGHSHVYWYRQLPEEGLKFMVYLQKENIIDESGMPKERFSAEFPKEGPSILRIQQVVRGDSAAYFCASSPAFSNQPQHFGDGTRLSIL.

Comments on this clone: This same CDR3 is encoded by further DNA sequences in the sample. J is TRBJ2-7 and V is TRBV19, with TRBD2 matching 7 bases. V dropped 8 bases and J dropped 1; count of bases not matched to a gene: 2. Germline V CDR1 and CDR2: LNHDA, SQIVND (reference sequence). The CDR3 length is 12 residues. The DNA of the CDR3 is TGTGCCAGTTCTAGCGGTTCCTACGAGCAGTACTTC. Amino acid sequence: CASSSGSYEQYF. The full variable domain, completed using reference TRBV19 and TRBJ2-7, is DGGITQSPKYLFRKEGQNVTLSCEQNLNHDAMYWYRQDPGQGLRLIYYSQIVNDFQKGDIAEGYSVSREKKESFPLTVTSAQKNPTAFYLCASSSGSYEQYFGPGTRLTVT.

V and J are TRBV5-1 and TRBJ2-7; a weak D match, TRBD1 (5 bases). V lost 2 bases to trimming and J lost 0 bases, with 24 bases between them. The CDR3 sequence is 19 residues long. CDR1 SGHRS and CDR2 YFSETQ come from the germline V gene. The chain's CDR3 is CASSLSSTAPPRSSYEQYF. DNA of the CDR3: TGCGCCAGCAGCTTATCCTCGACAGCTCCACCGAGGAGCTCCTACGAGCAGTACTTC. Filled out from reference TRBV5-1 and TRBJ2-7, the complete variable domain reads KAGVTQTPRYLIKTRGQQVTLSCSPISGHRSVSWYQQTPGQGLQFLFEYFSETQRNKGNFPGRFSGRQFSNSRSEMNVSTLELGDSALYLCASSLSSTAPPRSSYEQYFGPGTRLTVT.

CDR3 residues: CASSKSRDTEAFF. The CDR3 DNA follows: TGTGCCAGCAGCAAAAGCAGGGACACTGAAGCTTTCTTT. The chain couples TRBV7-3 to TRBJ1-1; maybe TRBD1 (5 bases). The V end was cut by 5 bases, the J end by 3 bases, with 10 bases between. The CDR3 has 13 amino acids. The germline gives CDR1 SGHTA, CDR2 FQGTGA. The full variable domain, completed using reference TRBV7-3 and TRBJ1-1, is GAGVSQTPSNKVTEKGKYVELRCDPISGHTALYWYRQSLGQGPEFLIYFQGTGAADDSGLPNDRFFAVRPEGSVSTLKIQRTERGDSAVYLCASSKSRDTEAFFGQGTRLTVV.

This clone was seen once. This chain links TRBV6-5 with TRBJ2-7; D is undetermined. There are 14 residues in the CDR3. V gave up 7 bases and J gave up 0 bases, with 13 bases separating them. Germline V gives CDR1 MNHEY, CDR2 SVGAGI. The CDR3 sequence is CASKGRFSSYEQYF. CDR3 sequence (DNA): TGTGCCAGCAAGGGCAGGTTCAGCTCCTACGAGCAGTACTTC.

This chain links TRBV6-4 with TRBJ1-4; no firm D call. The ends were cut back, 2 bases at V and 3 bases at J, with 10 bases in the middle. This CDR3 comprises 15 residues. Germline lookup yields CDR1 MRHNA and CDR2 SNTAGT. The CDR3 loop reads CASSDNSGSNEKLFF. The CDR3 nucleotides read TGTGCCAGCAGTGACAACAGTGGATCTAATGAAAAACTGTTTTTT.

As for this clone: The sample contains more than one DNA sequence encoding this CDR3. The rearrangement joins TRBV7-8 to TRBJ2-1; D is unresolved. CDR1 and CDR2 from the germline V gene are SGHVS and FQNEAQ. The CDR3 length is 11 residues. Trimming pared 5 bases from V and 3 bases from J, leaving 2 bases between. CDR3 bases: TGTGCCAGCAGCGTCTACAATGAGCAGTTCTTC. It translates to CASSVYNEQFF.

This sequence joins TRBV6-1 and TRBJ2-3; 9 positions agree with TRBD2. This CDR3 comprises 15 residues. Per the germline V gene, CDR1 is MNHNS and CDR2 is SASEGT. The V and J ends lost 6 bases and 0 bases, in that order; junction bases with no gene match: 4. CDR3 nucleotides: TGTGCCAGCAGACCAGCGGGGGGAAGCACAGATACGCAGTATTTT. This gives the protein CASRPAGGSTDTQYF.

The rearrangement links TRBV28 to TRBJ1-4; 7 bases fit TRBD1. V was clipped by 4 bases and J by 6 bases; unmatched bases: 17. Per the germline V gene, CDR1 is MDHEN and CDR2 is SYDVKM. The CDR3 contains 18 residues. The CDR3 sequence: CASSYSLARTGGYEKLFF. For the CDR3, the DNA is TGTGCCAGCAGTTATTCCCTCGCCCGGACAGGAGGTTATGAAAAACTGTTTTTT.

This clone showed up just once. V gene TRBV28 combines with J gene TRBJ2-5; 9 bases fit TRBD2. The CDR3 is 16 amino acids. Trimming at V came to 2 bases and at J to 1 base, leaving 5 bases not matched to a gene. The germline V gene has CDR1 MDHEN and CDR2 SYDVKM. In DNA form, the CDR3 reads TGTGCCAGCAGTTTAGGGCTAGCGGGGACCCAAGAGACCCAGTACTTC. It codes for CASSLGLAGTQETQYF.

The genes are TRBV5-6 and TRBJ1-5, with D possibly matching TRBD1 (6 bases). The CDR3 has 14 amino acids. Germline CDR1 reads SGHDT; CDR2 reads YYEEEE. The V end was cut by 1 base, the J end by 3 bases, with 8 bases between. As DNA, the CDR3 is TGTGCCAGCAGCTTGAGGGGGTTCAATCAGCCCCAGCATTTT. It specifies CASSLRGFNQPQHF. The variable domain in full, completed from reference TRBV5-6 and TRBJ1-5, reads DAGVTQSPTHLIKTRGQQVTLRCSPKSGHDTVSWYQQALGQGPQFIFQYYEEEERQRGNFPDRFSGHQFPNYSSELNVNALLLGDSALYLCASSLRGFNQPQHFGDGTRLSIL.

The V and J genes are TRBV2 and TRBJ2-1, with 14 bases matching TRBD2. With 8 bases clipped from V and 9 bases from J, the junction kept 12 bases outside the gene matches. The CDR3 has 16 residues. Germline values: CDR1 SNHLY, CDR2 FYNNEI. The CDR3 here is CASGRSGLAGEGEQFF. CDR3 nucleotides: TGTGCCAGCGGACGATCGGGACTAGCGGGAGAGGGTGAGCAGTTCTTC.

The chain's CDR3 is CASSQTGNTGELFF. The CDR3 DNA sequence: TGCGCCAGCAGCCAGACAGGGAACACCGGGGAGCTGTTTTTT. V is TRBV5-1 and J is TRBJ2-2; D might be TRBD1 (6 bases). V lost 4 bases and J 1 base, leaving 8 bases between the germline ends. The length of the CDR3 is 14 residues. CDR1 and CDR2 from the germline V gene are SGHRS and YFSETQ.

J is TRBJ2-3 and V is TRBV19; 7 bases line up with TRBD2. J was trimmed by 6 bases and V by 3 bases; bases with no gene match: 6. Germline lookup yields CDR1 LNHDA and CDR2 SQIVND (reference sequence). The CDR3 covers 14 residues. The CDR3: CASSIQAGPDTQYF. The DNA of the CDR3 is TGTGCCAGTAGTATCCAAGCGGGACCGGATACGCAGTATTTT. The whole variable domain, remainder taken from reference TRBV19 and TRBJ2-3, is DGGITQSPKYLFRKEGQNVTLSCEQNLNHDAMYWYRQDPGQGLRLIYYSQIVNDFQKGDIAEGYSVSREKKESFPLTVTSAQKNPTAFYLCASSIQAGPDTQYFGPGTRLTVL.

This clone was observed a single time. The DNA for the CDR3 is TGTGCCACCAGCAGGGACTCCGGGACACTTTACGAGCAGTACTTC. Residues: CATSRDSGTLYEQYF. The chain carries TRBV15 and TRBJ2-7; D possibly corresponds to TRBD1 (6 bases). Germline lookup yields CDR1 LNHNV and CDR2 YYDKDF (reference sequence). The V end lost 3 bases, the J end lost 4 bases, and 16 bases lay between the germline ends. This CDR3 is 15 amino acids long.

Only one count was recorded for this clone. The chain employs TRBV7-8 and TRBJ2-3, with a possible D match to TRBD2 (6 bases). CDR1 is SGHVS, CDR2 FQNEAQ, per germline. This CDR3 spans 13 amino acids. Trimming took 2 bases from V and 5 from J, leaving 8 bases between them. CDR3 in amino acids: CASSLLGGDTQYF. CDR3 DNA: TGTGCCAGCAGCTTACTGGGGGGAGATACGCAGTATTTT.

V is TRBV2 and J is TRBJ2-7; no clear D. V shed 6 bases and J shed 5 bases, with 11 bases lying between them. CDR1 is SNHLY, CDR2 FYNNEI, per germline. The CDR3 sequence is 12 residues long. The CDR3 loop is CASRGTENEQYF. For the CDR3, the DNA is TGTGCCAGCAGGGGCACAGAGAACGAGCAGTACTTC.

The rearrangement links TRBV6-5 to TRBJ2-3, with unresolved D. Germline V gene data show CDR1 as MNHEY and CDR2 as SVGAGI. V was trimmed by 6 bases and J by 4 bases, leaving 11 bases between them. The CDR3 runs to 13 residues. The CDR3 bases are TGTGCCAGCAGAAAATTCGGACCAGATACGCAGTATTTT. Protein: CASRKFGPDTQYF.

The chain joins TRBV6-5 to TRBJ2-5, with D hard to call. From germline, CDR1 is MNHEY and CDR2 SVGAGI. This CDR3 spans 13 amino acids. V gave up 5 bases and J gave up 5 bases, with 12 bases separating them. The CDR3 sequence is CASSRTIGETQYF. CDR3 nucleotide sequence: TGTGCCAGCAGTAGGACCATCGGGGAGACCCAGTACTTC.

To note about this clone: The same CDR3 can be traced to other DNA sequences in this sample. The rearrangement joins TRBV28 to TRBJ1-3, with no clear D. The CDR3 has 12 residues. Trimming left V 2 bases short and J 7 bases short, with 6 bases between. CDR1 and CDR2 from the germline V gene are MDHEN and SYDVKM. CDR3 amino acids: CASSLGTNTIYF. The CDR3 bases are TGTGCCAGCAGTTTAGGTACTAACACCATATATTTT.